This record covers a single T cell receptor (beta chain). The entry originates in a study of T cells in Graves' hyperthyroidism and ophthalmopathy. TCR beta CDR3 regions were amplified from RNA transcripts. HTBI primers were used for first-round RT-PCR of the TCR CDR3. One entry per CDR3 protein, called by TCRdb with MiXCR from the multiplex PCR reads. Here the sample spans about 100,000 distinct CDR3 sequences, around a sixth being singletons. V dropped 8 bases and J dropped 6 bases, with 16 bases sitting between them. Germline values: CDR1 SNHLY, CDR2 FYNNEI. This CDR3 has 13 amino acids. Exclusion followed for patients with uncontrolled infection, other autoimmune disease, pregnancy or lactation.

This TCR was sampled from a woman aged 45 to 65 with Graves' hyperthyroidism. The sample consisted of blood. The chain joins TRBV2 to TRBJ1-2; D uncertain. As DNA, the CDR3 is TGTGCCAGCTCCCCGTTTTTGGGCAATGGCTACACCTTC. Its translation: CASSPFLGNGYTF.